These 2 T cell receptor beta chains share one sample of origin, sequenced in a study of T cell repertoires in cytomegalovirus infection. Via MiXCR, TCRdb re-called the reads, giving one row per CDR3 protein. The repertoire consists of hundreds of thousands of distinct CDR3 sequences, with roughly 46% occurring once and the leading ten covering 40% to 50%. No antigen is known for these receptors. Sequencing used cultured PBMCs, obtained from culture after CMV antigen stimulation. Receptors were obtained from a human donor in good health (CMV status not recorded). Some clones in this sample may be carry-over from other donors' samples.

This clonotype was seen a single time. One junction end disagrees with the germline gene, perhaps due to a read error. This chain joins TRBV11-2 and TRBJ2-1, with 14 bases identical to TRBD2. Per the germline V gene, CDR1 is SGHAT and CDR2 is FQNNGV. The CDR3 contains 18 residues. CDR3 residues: CASSYRLAGGGAYNEQFF. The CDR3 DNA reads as TGCGCCAGCAGCTATAGACTAGCGGGAGGGGGCGCCTACAATGAGCAGTTCTTC.

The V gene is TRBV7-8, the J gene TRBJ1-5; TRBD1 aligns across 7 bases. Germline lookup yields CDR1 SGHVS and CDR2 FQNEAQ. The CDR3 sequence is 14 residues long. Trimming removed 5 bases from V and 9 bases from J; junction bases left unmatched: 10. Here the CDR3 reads CASSPGQHGGPQHF. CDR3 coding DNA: TGTGCCAGCAGCCCGGGACAGCACGGGGGGCCCCAGCATTTT.